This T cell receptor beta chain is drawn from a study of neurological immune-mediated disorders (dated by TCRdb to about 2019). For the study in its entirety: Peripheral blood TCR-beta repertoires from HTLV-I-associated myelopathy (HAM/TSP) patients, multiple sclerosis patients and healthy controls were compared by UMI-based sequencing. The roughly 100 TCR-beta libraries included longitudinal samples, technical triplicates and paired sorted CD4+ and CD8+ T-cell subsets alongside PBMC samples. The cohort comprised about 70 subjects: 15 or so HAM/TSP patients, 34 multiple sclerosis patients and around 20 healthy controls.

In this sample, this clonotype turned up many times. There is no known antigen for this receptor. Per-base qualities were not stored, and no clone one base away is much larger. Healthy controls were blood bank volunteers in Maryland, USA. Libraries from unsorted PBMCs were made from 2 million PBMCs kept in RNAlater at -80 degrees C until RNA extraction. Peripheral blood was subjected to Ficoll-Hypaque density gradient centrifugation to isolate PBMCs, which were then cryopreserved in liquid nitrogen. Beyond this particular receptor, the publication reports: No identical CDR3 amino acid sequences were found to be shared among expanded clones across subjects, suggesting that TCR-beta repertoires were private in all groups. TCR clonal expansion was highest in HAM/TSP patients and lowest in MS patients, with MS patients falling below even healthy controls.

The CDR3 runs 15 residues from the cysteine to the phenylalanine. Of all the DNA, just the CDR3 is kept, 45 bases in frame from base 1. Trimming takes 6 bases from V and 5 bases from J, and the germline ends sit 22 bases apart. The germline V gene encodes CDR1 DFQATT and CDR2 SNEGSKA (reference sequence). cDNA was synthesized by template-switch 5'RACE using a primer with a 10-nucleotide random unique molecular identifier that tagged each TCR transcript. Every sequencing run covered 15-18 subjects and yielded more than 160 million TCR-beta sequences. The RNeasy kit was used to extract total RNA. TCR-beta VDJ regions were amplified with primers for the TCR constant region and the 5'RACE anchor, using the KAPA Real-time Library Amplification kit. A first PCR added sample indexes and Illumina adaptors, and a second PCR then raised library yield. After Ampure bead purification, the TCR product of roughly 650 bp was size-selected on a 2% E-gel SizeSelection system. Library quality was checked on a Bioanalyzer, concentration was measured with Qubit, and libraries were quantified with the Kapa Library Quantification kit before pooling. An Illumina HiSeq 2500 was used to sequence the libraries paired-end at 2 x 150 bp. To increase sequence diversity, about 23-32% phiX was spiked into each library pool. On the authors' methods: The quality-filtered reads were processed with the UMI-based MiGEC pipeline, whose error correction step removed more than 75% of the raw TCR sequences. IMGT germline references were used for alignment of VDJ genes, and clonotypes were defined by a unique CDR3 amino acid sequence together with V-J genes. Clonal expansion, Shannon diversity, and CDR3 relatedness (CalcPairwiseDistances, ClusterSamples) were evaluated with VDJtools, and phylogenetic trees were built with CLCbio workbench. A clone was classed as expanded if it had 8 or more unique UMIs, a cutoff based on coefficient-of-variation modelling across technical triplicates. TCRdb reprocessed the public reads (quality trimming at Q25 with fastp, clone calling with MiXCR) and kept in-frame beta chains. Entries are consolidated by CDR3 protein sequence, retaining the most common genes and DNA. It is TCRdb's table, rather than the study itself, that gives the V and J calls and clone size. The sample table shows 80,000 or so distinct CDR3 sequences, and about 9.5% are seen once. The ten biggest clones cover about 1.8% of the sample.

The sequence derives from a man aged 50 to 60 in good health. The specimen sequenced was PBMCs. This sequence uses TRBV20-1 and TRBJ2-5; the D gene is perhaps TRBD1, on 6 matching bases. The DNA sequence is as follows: TGCAGTGCCACCCCCTTGGACAGAAAAGGGGAGACCCAGTACTTC. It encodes CSATPLDRKGETQYF.